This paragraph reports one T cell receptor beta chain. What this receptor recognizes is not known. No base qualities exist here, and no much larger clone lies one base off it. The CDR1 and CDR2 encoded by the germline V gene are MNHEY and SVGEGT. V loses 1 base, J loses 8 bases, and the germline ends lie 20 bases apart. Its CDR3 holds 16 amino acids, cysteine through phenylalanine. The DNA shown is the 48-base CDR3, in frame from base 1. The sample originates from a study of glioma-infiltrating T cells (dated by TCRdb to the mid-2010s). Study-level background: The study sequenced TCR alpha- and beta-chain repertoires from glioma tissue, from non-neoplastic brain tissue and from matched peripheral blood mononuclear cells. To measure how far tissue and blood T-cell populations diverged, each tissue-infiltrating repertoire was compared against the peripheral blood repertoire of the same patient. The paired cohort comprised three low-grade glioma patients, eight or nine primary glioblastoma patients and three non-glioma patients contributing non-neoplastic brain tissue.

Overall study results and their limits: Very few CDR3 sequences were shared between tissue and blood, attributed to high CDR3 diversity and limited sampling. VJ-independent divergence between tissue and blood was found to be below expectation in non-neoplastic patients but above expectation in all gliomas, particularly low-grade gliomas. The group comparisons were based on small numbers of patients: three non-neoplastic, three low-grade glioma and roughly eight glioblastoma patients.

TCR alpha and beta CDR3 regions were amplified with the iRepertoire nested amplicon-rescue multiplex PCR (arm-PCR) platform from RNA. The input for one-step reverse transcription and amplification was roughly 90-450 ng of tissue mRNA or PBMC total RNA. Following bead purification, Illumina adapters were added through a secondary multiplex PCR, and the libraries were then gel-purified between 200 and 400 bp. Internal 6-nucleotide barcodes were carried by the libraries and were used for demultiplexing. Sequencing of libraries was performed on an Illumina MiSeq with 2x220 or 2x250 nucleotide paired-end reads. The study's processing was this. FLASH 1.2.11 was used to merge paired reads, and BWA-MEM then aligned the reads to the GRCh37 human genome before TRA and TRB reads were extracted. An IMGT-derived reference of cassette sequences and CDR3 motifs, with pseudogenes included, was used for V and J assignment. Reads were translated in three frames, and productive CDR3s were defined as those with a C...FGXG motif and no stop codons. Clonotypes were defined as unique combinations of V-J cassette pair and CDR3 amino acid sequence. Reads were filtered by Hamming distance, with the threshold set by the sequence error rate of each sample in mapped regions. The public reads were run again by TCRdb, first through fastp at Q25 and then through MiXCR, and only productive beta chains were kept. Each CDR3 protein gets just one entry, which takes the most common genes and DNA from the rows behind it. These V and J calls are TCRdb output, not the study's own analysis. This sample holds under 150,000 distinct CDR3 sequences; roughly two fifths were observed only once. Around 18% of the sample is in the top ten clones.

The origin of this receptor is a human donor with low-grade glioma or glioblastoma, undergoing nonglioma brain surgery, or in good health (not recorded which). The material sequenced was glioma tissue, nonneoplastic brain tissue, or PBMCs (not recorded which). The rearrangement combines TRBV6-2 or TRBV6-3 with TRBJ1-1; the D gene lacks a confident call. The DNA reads TGTGCCAGCAGTTACTTATTAGGCGGTAATATCGAGGAAGCTTTCTTT. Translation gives CASSYLLGGNIEEAFF.